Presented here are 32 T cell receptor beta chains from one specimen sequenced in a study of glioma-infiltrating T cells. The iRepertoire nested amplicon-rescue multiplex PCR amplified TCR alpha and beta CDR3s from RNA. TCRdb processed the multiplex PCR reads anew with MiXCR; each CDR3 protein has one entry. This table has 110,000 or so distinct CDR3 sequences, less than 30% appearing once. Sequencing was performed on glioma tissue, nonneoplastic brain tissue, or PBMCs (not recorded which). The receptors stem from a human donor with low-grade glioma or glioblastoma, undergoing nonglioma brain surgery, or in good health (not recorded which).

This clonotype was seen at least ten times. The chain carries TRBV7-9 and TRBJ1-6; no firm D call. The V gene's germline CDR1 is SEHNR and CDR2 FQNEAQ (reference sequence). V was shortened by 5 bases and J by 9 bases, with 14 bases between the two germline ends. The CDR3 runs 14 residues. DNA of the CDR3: TGTGCCAGCAGCCCCCTACTTCGGGCTTCACCCCTCCACTTT. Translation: CASSPLLRASPLHF.

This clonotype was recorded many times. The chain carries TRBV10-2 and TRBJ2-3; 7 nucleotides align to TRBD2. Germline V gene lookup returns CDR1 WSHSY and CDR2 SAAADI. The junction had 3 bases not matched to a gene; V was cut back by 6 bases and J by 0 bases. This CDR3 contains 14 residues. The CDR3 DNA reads TGCGCCAGCAGGAGCGGGATAAGCACAGATACGCAGTATTTT. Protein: CASRSGISTDTQYF.

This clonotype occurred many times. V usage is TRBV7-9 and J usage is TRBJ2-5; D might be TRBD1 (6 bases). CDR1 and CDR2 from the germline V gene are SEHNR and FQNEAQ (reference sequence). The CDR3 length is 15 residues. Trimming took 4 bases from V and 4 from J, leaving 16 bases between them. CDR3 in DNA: TGTGCCAGCAGCTCCCAGGGGCATGGGGGAGAGACCCAGTACTTC. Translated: CASSSQGHGGETQYF.

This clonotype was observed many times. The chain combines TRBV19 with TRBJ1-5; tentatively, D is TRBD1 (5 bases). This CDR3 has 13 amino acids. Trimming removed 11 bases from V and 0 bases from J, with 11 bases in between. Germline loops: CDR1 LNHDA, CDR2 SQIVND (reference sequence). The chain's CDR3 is CAGAGDSNQPQHF. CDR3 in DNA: TGTGCCGGAGCGGGGGATAGCAATCAGCCCCAGCATTTT.

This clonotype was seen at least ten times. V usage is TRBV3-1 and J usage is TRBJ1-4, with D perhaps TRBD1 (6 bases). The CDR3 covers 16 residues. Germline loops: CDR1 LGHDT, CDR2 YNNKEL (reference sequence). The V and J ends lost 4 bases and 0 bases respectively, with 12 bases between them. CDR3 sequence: CASSPQRTATNEKLFF. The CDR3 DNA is TGTGCCAGCAGCCCACAACGGACAGCAACTAATGAAAAACTGTTTTTT.

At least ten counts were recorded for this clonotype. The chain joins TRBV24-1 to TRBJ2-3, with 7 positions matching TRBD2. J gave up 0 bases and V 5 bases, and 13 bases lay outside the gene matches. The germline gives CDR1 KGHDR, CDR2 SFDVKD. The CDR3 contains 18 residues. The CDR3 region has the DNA TGTGCCACCAGTGGGGGAGGGGCCATCGAGTCTAGCACAGATACGCAGTATTTT. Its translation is CATSGGGAIESSTDTQYF.

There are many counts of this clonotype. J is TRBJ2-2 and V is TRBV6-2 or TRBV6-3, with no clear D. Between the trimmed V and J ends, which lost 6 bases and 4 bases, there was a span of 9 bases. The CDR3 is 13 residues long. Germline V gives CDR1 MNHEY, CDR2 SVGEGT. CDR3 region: CASRSEVTGELFF. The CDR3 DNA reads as TGTGCCAGCAGATCCGAGGTCACCGGGGAGCTGTTTTTT.

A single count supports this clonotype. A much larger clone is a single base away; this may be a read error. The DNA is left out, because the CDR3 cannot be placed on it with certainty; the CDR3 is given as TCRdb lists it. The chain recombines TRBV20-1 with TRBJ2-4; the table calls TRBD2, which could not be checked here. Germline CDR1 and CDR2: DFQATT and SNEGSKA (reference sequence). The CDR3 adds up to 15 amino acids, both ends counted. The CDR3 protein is CSASVAGGAKKIQHF.

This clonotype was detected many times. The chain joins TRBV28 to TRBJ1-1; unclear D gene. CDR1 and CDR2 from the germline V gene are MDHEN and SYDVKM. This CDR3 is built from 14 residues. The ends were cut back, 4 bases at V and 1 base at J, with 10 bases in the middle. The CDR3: CASSSPPKNTEAFF. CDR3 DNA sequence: TGTGCCAGCAGTTCCCCCCCAAAGAACACTGAAGCTTTCTTT.

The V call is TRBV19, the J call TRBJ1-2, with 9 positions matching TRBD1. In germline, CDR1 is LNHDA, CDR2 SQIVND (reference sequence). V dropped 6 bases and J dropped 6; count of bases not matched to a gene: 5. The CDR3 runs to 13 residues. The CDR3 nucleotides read TGTGCCAGTAGGTACCGGGACAGGGATGGCTACACCTTC. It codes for CASRYRDRDGYTF.

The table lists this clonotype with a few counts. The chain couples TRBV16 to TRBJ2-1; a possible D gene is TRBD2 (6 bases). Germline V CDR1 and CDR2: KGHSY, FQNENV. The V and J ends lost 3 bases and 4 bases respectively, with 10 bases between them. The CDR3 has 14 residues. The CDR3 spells CASSQGGGYNEQFF. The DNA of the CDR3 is TGTGCCAGCAGCCAGGGAGGCGGATACAATGAGCAGTTCTTC.

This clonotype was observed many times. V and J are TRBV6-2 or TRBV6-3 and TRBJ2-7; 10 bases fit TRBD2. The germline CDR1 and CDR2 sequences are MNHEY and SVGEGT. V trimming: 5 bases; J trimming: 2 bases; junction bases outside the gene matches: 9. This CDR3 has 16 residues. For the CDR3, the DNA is TGTGCCAGCAGTCCGCGGGGAGCGGGAGGGCCCTACGAGCAGTACTTC. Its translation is CASSPRGAGGPYEQYF.

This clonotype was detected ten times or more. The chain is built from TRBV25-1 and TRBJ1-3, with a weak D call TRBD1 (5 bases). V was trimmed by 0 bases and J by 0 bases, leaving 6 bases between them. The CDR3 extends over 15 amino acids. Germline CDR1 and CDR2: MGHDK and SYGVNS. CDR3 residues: CASSEYTGSGNTIYF. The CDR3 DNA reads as TGTGCCAGCAGTGAATACACAGGCTCTGGAAACACCATATATTTT.

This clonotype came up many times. The CDR3 nucleotides are TGCAGTGCTAGAGGGGACAGGCGCACTGAAGCTTTCTTT. Its translation is CSARGDRRTEAFF. The genes are TRBV20-1 and TRBJ1-1, with 8 bases lining up with TRBD1. The CDR3 is 13 residues long. Germline CDR1 reads DFQATT; CDR2 reads SNEGSKA (reference sequence). Trimming took 1 base from V and 4 from J; bases not matched to a gene: 2.

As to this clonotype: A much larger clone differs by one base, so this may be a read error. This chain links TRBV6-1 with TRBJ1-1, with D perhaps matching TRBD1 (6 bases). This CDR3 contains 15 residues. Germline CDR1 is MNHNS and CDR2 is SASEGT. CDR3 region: CAISETGRGNTEAFF. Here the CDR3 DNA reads TGTGCCATCAGTGAGACTGGCAGGGGGAACACTGAAGCTTTCTTT.

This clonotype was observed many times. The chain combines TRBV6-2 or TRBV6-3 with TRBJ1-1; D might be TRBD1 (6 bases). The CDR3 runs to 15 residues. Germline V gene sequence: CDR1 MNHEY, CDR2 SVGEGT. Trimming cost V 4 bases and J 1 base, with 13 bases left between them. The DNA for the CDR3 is TGTGCCAGCAGTTCCTCGGGGGCATCGAACACTGAAGCTTTCTTT. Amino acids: CASSSSGASNTEAFF.

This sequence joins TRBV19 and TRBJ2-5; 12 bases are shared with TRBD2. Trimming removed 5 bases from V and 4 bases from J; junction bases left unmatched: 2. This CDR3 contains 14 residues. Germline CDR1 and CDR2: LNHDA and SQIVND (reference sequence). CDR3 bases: TGTGCCAGTAGTCCACTAGCGGGAGGAGAGACCCAGTACTTC. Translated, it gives CASSPLAGGETQYF.

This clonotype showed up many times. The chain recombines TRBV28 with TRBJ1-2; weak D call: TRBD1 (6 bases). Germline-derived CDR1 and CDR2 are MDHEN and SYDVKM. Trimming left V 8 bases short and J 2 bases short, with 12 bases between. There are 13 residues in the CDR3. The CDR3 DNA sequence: TGTGCCAGCTCTTTTACAGGGAACTATGGCTACACCTTC. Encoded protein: CASSFTGNYGYTF.

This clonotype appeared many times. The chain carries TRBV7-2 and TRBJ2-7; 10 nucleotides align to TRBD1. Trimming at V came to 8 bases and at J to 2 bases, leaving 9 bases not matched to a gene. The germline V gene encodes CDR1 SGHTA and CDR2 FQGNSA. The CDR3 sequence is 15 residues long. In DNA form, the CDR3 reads TGTGCCAGCCGGCGGGACAGGGGAGAAACCTACGAGCAGTACTTC. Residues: CASRRDRGETYEQYF. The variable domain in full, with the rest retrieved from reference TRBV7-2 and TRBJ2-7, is GAGVSQSPSNKVTEKGKDVELRCDPISGHTALYWYRQSLGQGLEFLIYFQGNSAPDKSGLPSDRFSAERTGGSVSTLTIQRTQQEDSAVYLCASRRDRGETYEQYFGPGTRLTVT.

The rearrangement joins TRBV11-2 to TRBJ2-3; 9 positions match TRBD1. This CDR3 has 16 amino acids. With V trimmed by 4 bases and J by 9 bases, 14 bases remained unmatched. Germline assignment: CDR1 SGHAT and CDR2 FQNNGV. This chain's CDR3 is CASSSVSGQGLPTQYF. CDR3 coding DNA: TGTGCCAGCAGCTCCGTGTCGGGACAGGGATTACCGACGCAGTATTTT.

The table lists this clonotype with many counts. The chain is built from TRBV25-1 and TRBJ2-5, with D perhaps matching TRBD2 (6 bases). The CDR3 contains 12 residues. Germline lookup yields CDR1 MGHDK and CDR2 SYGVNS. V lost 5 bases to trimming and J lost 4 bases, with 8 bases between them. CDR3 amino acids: CASSYGRETQYF. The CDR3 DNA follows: TGTGCCAGCAGTTACGGGAGAGAGACCCAGTACTTC. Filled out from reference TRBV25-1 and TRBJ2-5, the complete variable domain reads EADIYQTPRYLVIGTGKKITLECSQTMGHDKMYWYQQDPGMELHLIHYSYGVNSTEKGDLSSESTVSRIRTEHFPLTLESARPSHTSQYLCASSYGRETQYFGPGTRLLVL.

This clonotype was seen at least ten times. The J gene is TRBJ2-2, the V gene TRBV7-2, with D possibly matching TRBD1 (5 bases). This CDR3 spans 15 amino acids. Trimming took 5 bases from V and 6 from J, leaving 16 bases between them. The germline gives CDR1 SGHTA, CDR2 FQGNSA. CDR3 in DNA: TGTGCCAGCAGCACCTCTAGGGGCGTCGCCGGGGAGCTGTTTTTT. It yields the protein CASSTSRGVAGELFF.

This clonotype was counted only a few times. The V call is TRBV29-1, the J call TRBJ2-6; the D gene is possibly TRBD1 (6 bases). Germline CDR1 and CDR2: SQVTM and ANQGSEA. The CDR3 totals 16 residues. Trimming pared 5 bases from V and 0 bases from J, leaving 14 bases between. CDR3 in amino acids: CSVCNRASSGANVLTF. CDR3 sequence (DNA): TGCAGCGTTTGCAACAGGGCCTCCTCTGGGGCCAACGTCCTGACTTTC.

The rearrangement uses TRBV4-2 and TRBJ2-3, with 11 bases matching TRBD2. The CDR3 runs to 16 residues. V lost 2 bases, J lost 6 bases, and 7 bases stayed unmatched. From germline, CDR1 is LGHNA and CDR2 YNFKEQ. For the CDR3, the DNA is TGTGCCAGCAGCCAAACCCTAGCGGGGGGTGGGGATACGCAGTATTTT. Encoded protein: CASSQTLAGGGDTQYF.

CDR3 region: CASSYAAGGVGLQYF. CDR3 DNA sequence: TGTGCCAGCAGTTACGCGGCAGGGGGCGTAGGTCTGCAGTACTTC. V is TRBV6-2 or TRBV6-3 and J is TRBJ2-7; 8 positions match TRBD1. The CDR3 covers 15 residues. Trimming cost V 2 bases and J 9 bases; bases outside gene matches: 12. The germline V gene has CDR1 MNHEY and CDR2 SVGEGT.

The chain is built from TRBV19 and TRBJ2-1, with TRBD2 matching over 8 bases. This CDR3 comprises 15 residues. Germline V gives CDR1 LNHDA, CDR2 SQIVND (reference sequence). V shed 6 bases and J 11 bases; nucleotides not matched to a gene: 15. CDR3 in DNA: TGTGCCAGTAGCCTACCGAGCGGGAGAAGAAATAAGCAGTTCTTC. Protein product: CASSLPSGRRNKQFF.

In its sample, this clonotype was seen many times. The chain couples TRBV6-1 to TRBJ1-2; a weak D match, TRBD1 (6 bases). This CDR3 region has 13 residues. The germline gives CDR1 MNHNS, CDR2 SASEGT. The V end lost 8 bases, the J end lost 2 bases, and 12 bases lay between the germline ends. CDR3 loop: CASHRVINYGYTF. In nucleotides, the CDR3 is TGTGCCAGCCACAGGGTGATCAACTATGGCTACACCTTC.

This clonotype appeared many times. The CDR3, as DNA: TGTGCCAGCAGCGTAGCCTCTAGGAACTACGAGCAGTACTTC. Translated, it gives CASSVASRNYEQYF. This chain uses TRBV9 with TRBJ2-7, with D unresolved. With 0 bases removed from V and 3 bases from J, the gap between germline ends came to 10 bases. The CDR3 is 14 amino acids. CDR1 and CDR2 from the germline V gene are SGDLS and YYNGEE.

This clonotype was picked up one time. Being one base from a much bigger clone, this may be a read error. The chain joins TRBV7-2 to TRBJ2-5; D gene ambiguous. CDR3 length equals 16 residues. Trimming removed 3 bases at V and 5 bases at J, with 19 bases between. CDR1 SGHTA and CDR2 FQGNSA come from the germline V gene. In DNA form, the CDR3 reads TGTGCCAGCAGCTTTAGGACCTATCAAGCGAAGGAGACCCAGTACTTC. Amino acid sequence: CASSFRTYQAKETQYF.

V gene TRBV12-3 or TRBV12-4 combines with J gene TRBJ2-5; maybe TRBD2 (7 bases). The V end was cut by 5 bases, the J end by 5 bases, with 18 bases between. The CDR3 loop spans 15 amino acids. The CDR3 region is CASSPWGGGLETQYF. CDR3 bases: TGTGCCAGCAGTCCGTGGGGGGGGGGCCTTGAGACCCAGTACTTC.

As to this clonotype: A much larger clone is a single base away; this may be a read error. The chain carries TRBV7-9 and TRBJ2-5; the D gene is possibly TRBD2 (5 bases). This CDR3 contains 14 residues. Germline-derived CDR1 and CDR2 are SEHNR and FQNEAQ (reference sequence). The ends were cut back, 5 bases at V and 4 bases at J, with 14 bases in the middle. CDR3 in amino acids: CASSGGRSPETQYF. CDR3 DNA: TGTGCCAGCAGCGGAGGACGGTCCCCAGAGACCCAGTACTTC.

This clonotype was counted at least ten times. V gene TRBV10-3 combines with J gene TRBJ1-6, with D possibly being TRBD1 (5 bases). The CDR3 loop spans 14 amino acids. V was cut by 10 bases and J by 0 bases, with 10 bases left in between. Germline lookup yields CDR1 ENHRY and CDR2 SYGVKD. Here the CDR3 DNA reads TGTGCCACACGACAGAGCTCCTATAATTCACCCCTCCACTTT. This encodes CATRQSSYNSPLHF.